A single sample is the source of the 25 T cell receptor beta chains below, sequenced in a study of molecular identifiers for immune sequencing clone quantification. TCRdb reprocessed the PCR reads with MiXCR, giving one entry per CDR3 protein. Here the sample spans about 40,000 distinct CDR3 sequences, more than 20% being singletons. The material sequenced was naive CD8+ T cells from blood, with Jurkat cell RNA spiked in. As to subset: FACS-sorted CD8+CD4-CCR7+CD45RA+ naive T cells. The origin of the receptors is a human donor in good health. Some libraries in this study had Jurkat cell RNA spiked in.

Comment on this clonotype: A much more abundant neighbour one base away suggests this may be a read error. This chain joins TRBV9 and TRBJ2-7; TRBD2 matches 11 bases. The CDR3 totals 14 residues. Germline CDR1 is SGDLS and CDR2 is YYNGEE. V was clipped by 3 bases and J by 5 bases; unmatched bases: 4. The CDR3 DNA reads TGTGCCAGCAGCGAACTAGCGGGAGTAGACGAGCAGTACTTC. The encoded protein is CASSELAGVDEQYF.

Many counts were recorded for this clonotype. The CDR3 reads CASSTLQGVIAGELFF. DNA for the CDR3: TGTGCCAGCAGTACCCTACAGGGGGTTATTGCCGGGGAGCTGTTTTTT. This chain links TRBV6-2 or TRBV6-3 with TRBJ2-2; 8 bases are a match to TRBD1. The germline V gene encodes CDR1 MNHEY and CDR2 SVGEGT. The CDR3 consists of 16 residues. J was trimmed by 6 bases and V by 5 bases; bases with no gene match: 11.

This clonotype has a count of ten or more. The chain has TRBV29-1 and TRBJ2-7, with a tentative D call TRBD2 (7 bases). Germline V gene data show CDR1 as SQVTM and CDR2 as ANQGSEA. V was trimmed by 2 bases and J by 11 bases, leaving 13 bases between them. The CDR3 length is 11 residues. The CDR3 nucleotides are TGCAGCGTTGAATCGGGGGGCGGGAAGTACTTC. It encodes CSVESGGGKYF.

In its sample, this clonotype was seen many times. The gene calls are TRBV7-9 and TRBJ1-1; D is perhaps TRBD1 (6 bases). Trimming stripped 0 bases from V and 7 bases from J, with 6 bases between. The germline CDR1 and CDR2 sequences are SEHNR and FQNEAQ (reference sequence). CDR3 length: 12 amino acids. CDR3 in amino acids: CASSLAGGEAFF. In DNA form, the CDR3 reads TGTGCCAGCAGCTTAGCAGGGGGTGAAGCTTTCTTT.

On this clonotype itself: A much larger clone lies a single base off, so this may be a read error. The chain has TRBV7-9 and TRBJ1-1; no clear D. The CDR3 runs to 14 residues. Germline values: CDR1 SEHNR, CDR2 FQNEAQ (reference sequence). The CDR3 coding sequence is TGTGCCAGCAGGGGAAGAGTGGGGAACACTGAAGCTTACTTT. Protein sequence: CASRGRVGNTEAYF.

In its sample, this clonotype was seen many times. This chain connects TRBV4-3 to TRBJ2-1; TRBD2 aligns across 10 bases. In germline, CDR1 is LGHNA, CDR2 YSLEER. The CDR3 sequence is 15 residues long. The V gene end was trimmed by 2 bases and the J gene end by 4 bases; junction bases not matched to a gene: 2. In nucleotides, the CDR3 is TGCGCCAGCAGCCAACGGACTAGCGGTTACAATGAGCAGTTCTTC. Its protein is CASSQRTSGYNEQFF.

Remarks on this clonotype: A much larger clone differs by one base, so this may be a read error. The chain links TRBV27 to TRBJ1-5; D is undetermined. CDR3 length: 12 amino acids. CDR1 is MNHEY and CDR2 is SMNVEV in the germline V gene (reference sequence). The CDR3 sequence is CAGSPIGWPQHF. The CDR3 nucleotides are TGTGCCGGCAGCCCCATTGGTTGGCCCCAGCATTTT.

This clonotype was seen repeatedly, ten times or more. The V gene is TRBV4-3, the J gene TRBJ2-3, with TRBD1 matching over 7 bases. The junction had 10 bases not matched to a gene; V was cut back by 4 bases and J by 0 bases. The CDR3 runs 17 residues. Germline values: CDR1 LGHNA, CDR2 YSLEER. CDR3 region: CASSRDAGGASTDTQYF. The CDR3 coding sequence is TGCGCCAGCAGCCGCGATGCAGGGGGTGCTAGCACAGATACGCAGTATTTT.

Many counts were recorded for this clonotype. The chain carries TRBV2 and TRBJ2-3; 7 bases are a match to TRBD1. The CDR3 contains 17 residues. CDR1 and CDR2 from the germline V gene are SNHLY and FYNNEI. The J segment lost 0 bases and the V segment lost 1 base, leaving 7 bases of the junction unmatched. CDR3 amino acids: CASSEDPGQYSTDTQYF. CDR3 nucleotide sequence: TGTGCCAGCAGTGAAGACCCGGGACAGTATAGCACAGATACGCAGTATTTT.

This clonotype was seen a handful of times. A single base separates this from a much larger clone, so it may be a read error. The chain is built from TRBV28 and TRBJ2-5, with unresolved D. The CDR3 extends over 14 amino acids. The V gene's germline CDR1 is MDHEN and CDR2 SYDVKM. The DNA for the CDR3 is TGTGCCAGCAGTCCTCGTTGGACCCAAGAGCCCCAGTACTTC. It is translated as CASSPRWTQEPQYF.

This clonotype was observed many times. The chain links TRBV20-1 to TRBJ2-7; TRBD2 aligns across 14 bases. V gave up 2 bases and J gave up 5 bases; unmatched junction bases: 5. CDR1 DFQATT and CDR2 SNEGSKA come from the germline V gene (reference sequence). The CDR3 is made up of 15 amino acids. The CDR3: CSARSGTSGSHEQYF. In DNA form, the CDR3 reads TGCAGTGCTAGAAGTGGGACTAGCGGGAGCCACGAGCAGTACTTC.

This clonotype was seen more than once but under ten times. The chain combines TRBV7-2 with TRBJ2-2, with D unclear. Germline V gives CDR1 SGHTA, CDR2 FQGNSA. Trimming shortened V by 5 bases and J by 4 bases, and 11 bases separated the two germline ends. This CDR3 region has 14 residues. The CDR3 DNA reads as TGTGCCAGCAGCCCGGCCTTGCTCACCGGGGAGCTGTTTTTT. This translates into CASSPALLTGELFF.

Notes on this clonotype: Just one base apart from a much larger clone, this may be a read error. V is TRBV6-5 and J is TRBJ2-3; D unresolved. Trimming took 7 bases from V and 1 from J, leaving 18 bases between them. Germline V gene sequence: CDR1 MNHEY, CDR2 SVGAGI. The CDR3 has 16 residues. CDR3 DNA sequence: TGTGCCAGCACCACCTCTCGGGTGGTAGGCACAGATACGCAGTATTTT. This gives the protein CASTTSRVVGTDTQYF.

In the case of this clonotype: This may come from a read error, since a much larger clone is one base off. V usage is TRBV19 and J usage is TRBJ1-1; D is uncertain. In germline, CDR1 is LNHDA, CDR2 SQIVND (reference sequence). The CDR3 runs 13 residues. V lost 8 bases and J 3 bases, leaving 13 bases between the germline ends. The CDR3 nucleotides are TGTGCCAGTGATCTAGGACTGTACACTGAAGCTTTCTTT. Residues: CASDLGLYTEAFF.

This clonotype appeared many times. The chain is built from TRBV12-3 or TRBV12-4 and TRBJ2-5, with 8 positions matching TRBD1. V lost 5 bases and J lost 6; bases outside the gene matches: 11. The CDR3 consists of 15 residues. The CDR3 loop reads CASSPRTGPSKTQYF. CDR3 in DNA: TGTGCCAGCAGTCCCCGGACAGGGCCTTCAAAGACCCAGTACTTC.

The chain combines TRBV7-9 with TRBJ2-7; D call uncertain. Trimming shortened V by 1 base and J by 3 bases, and 7 bases separated the two germline ends. This CDR3 has 13 residues. Per the germline V gene, CDR1 is SEHNR and CDR2 is FQNEAQ (reference sequence). The CDR3 nucleotides are TGTGCCAGCAGCTTAGACAGCCACTACGAGCAGTACTTC. This translates into CASSLDSHYEQYF.

Details on this clonotype: A much larger clone sits a single nucleotide away, making a read error possible. The chain carries TRBV12-3 or TRBV12-4 and TRBJ2-7; 7 positions match TRBD1. The CDR3 loop spans 14 amino acids. This chain's CDR3 is CASSEPGQTYEQDF. In nucleotides, the CDR3 is TGTGCCAGCAGTGAACCGGGACAGACCTACGAGCAGGACTTC.

At least ten counts were recorded for this clonotype. The rearrangement uses TRBV11-2 and TRBJ2-1; 7 bases are shared with TRBD1. Germline assignment: CDR1 SGHAT and CDR2 FQNNGV. V was clipped by 1 base and J by 6 bases; unmatched bases: 3. The CDR3 contains 14 residues. Here the CDR3 reads CASSLVPGGNEQFF. The CDR3 DNA is TGTGCCAGCAGCTTAGTCCCAGGGGGCAATGAGCAGTTCTTC.

As to this clonotype: The CDR3 does not close with the conserved phenylalanine or tryptophan, likely indicating a read error. It is unclear where the CDR3 begins or ends on the DNA, so no DNA is shown, and the CDR3 is as TCRdb lists it. The J gene is TRBJ2-7, the V gene TRBV4-3; no DNA check was done on the table's D call, TRBD2. Including both end residues, the CDR3 is 13 amino acids long. The germline V gene encodes CDR1 LGHNA and CDR2 YSLEER. The chain's CDR3 is CARRQVRGYEQCL.

This clonotype showed up many times. This chain connects TRBV27 to TRBJ1-5; a possible D gene is TRBD1 (5 bases). Looked up from germline, CDR1 is MNHEY and CDR2 is SMNVEV (reference sequence). This CDR3 contains 16 residues. Between the trimmed V and J ends, which lost 6 bases and 6 bases, there was a span of 21 bases. The CDR3 reads CASSLPPVQGPQPQHF. CDR3 nucleotides: TGTGCCAGCAGCTTACCCCCTGTGCAGGGTCCTCAGCCCCAGCATTTT.

In the case of this clonotype: Here the CDR3 omits its conserved ending phenylalanine or tryptophan, so a read error is the likely source. The gene calls are TRBV12-3 or TRBV12-4 and TRBJ2-5; 7 bases align to TRBD1. There are 14 residues in the CDR3. V lost 5 bases, J lost 6 bases, and 9 bases stayed unmatched. For the CDR3, the DNA is TGTGCCAGCAGTCCCCCAGGGGGTTTCAAGACCCAGTACTGC. It translates to CASSPPGGFKTQYC.

As concerns this clonotype: A much larger clone lies a single base off, so this may be a read error. The chain uses TRBV27 and TRBJ2-2, with D unresolved. Germline V CDR1 and CDR2: MNHEY, SMNVEV (reference sequence). The CDR3 has 14 residues. CDR3 coding DNA: TGTGTCAGCACCCCAGTTAACGCCGCCGGGGAGCTGTTTTTT. This encodes CVSTPVNAAGELFF.

Note on this clonotype: This may be a read error: a much more frequent sequence differs by one nucleotide. The chain recombines TRBV28 with TRBJ1-5; no clear D gene. The CDR3 totals 14 residues. Germline assignment: CDR1 MDHEN and CDR2 SYDVKM. CDR3 in amino acids: CATQAGFGNQPLHF. CDR3 nucleotide sequence: TGTGCCACCCAGGCAGGCTTTGGCAATCAGCCCCTGCATTTT.

Worth noting for this clonotype: With a much larger clone just one base away, this may be a read error. This chain joins TRBV5-1 and TRBJ2-7; a weak D match, TRBD2 (5 bases). The CDR3 is 12 amino acids. The germline V gene encodes CDR1 SGHRS and CDR2 YFSETQ. DNA of the CDR3: TGCGCCGGCAGCTTGGTGAGCGGCGAGCAGTACTTC. It yields the protein CAGSLVSGEQYF. Together with reference TRBV5-1 and TRBJ2-7, the CDR3 gives the full variable domain: KAGVTQTPRYLIKTRGQQVTLSCSPISGHRSVSWYQQTPGQGLQFLFEYFSETQRNKGNFPGRFSGRQFSNSRSEMNVSTLELGDSALYLCAGSLVSGEQYFGPGTRLTVT.

Ten or more counts support this clonotype. CDR3 protein: CASSQWGGTASTDTQYF. The CDR3 nucleotides read TGCGCCAGCAGCCAATGGGGGGGGACCGCTAGCACAGATACGCAGTATTTT. The chain couples TRBV4-3 to TRBJ2-3; 7 bases are shared with TRBD2. The CDR3 contains 17 residues. Germline values: CDR1 LGHNA, CDR2 YSLEER. The junction had 8 bases not matched to a gene; V was cut back by 2 bases and J by 0 bases.